This T cell receptor beta chain was found in a study of control samples from healthy donors and cancer patients. V lost 1 base, J lost 6 bases, and 18 bases lay in between. In germline, CDR1 is SGHVS, CDR2 FNYEAQ. The CDR3 extends over 16 amino acids. The data were produced by immunoSEQ multiplex PCR, yet TCRdb's version contains in-frame clones alone and is incomplete. The sample carries approximately 3,500 clones, roughly 80% recorded once. The specimen sequenced was formalin-fixed, paraffin-embedded tissue. The V gene is TRBV7-6, the J gene TRBJ1-2; possible D gene TRBD1, 6 bases. The receptor's source is a female donor with melanoma. CDR3 coding DNA: TGTGCCAGCAGCTTAGAGTCTAGCAGGGGAACTCATGGCTACACCTTC. Translating it yields CASSLESSRGTHGYTF. Filled out from reference TRBV7-6 and TRBJ1-2, the complete variable domain reads GAGVSQSPRYKVTKRGQDVALRCDPISGHVSLYWYRQALGQGPEFLTYFNYEAQQDKSGLPNDRFSAERPEGSISTLTIQRTEQRDSAMYRCASSLESSRGTHGYTFGSGTRLTVV.